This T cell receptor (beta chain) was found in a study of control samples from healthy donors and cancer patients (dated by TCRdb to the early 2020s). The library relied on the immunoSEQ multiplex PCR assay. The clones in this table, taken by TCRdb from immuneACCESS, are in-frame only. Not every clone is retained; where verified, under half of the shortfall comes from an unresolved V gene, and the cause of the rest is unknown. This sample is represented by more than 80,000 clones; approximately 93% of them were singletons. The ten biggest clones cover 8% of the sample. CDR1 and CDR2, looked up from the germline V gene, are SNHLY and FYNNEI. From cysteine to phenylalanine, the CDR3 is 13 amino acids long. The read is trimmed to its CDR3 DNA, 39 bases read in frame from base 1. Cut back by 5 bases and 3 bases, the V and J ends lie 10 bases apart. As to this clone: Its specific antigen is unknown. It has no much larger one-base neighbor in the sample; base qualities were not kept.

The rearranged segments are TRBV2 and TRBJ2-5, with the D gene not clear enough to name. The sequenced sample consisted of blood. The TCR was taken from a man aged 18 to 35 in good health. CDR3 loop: CASSREVKETQYF. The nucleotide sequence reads TGTGCCAGCAGTCGCGAGGTTAAAGAGACCCAGTACTTC. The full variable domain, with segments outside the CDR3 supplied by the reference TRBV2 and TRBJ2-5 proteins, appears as EPEVTQTPSHQVTQMGQEVILRCVPISNHLYFYWYRQILGQKVEFLVSFYNNEISEKSEIFDDQFSVERPDGSNFTLKIRSTKLEDSAMYFCASSREVKETQYFGPGTRLLVL.